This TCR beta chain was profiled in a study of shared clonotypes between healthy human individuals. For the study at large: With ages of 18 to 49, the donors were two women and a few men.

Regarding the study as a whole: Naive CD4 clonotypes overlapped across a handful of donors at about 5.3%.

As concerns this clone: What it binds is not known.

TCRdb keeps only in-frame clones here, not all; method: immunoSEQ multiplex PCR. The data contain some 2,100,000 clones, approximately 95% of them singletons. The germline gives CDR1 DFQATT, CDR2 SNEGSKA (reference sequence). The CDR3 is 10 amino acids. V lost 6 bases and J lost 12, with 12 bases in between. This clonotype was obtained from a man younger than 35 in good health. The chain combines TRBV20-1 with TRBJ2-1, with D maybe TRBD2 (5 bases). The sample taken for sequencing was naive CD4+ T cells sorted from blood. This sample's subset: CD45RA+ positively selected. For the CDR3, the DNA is TGCAGTGCCGGCGCCGGAGGGCAGTTCTTC. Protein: CSAGAGGQFF.